Following are 10 T cell receptor beta chains from one sample sequenced in a study of cytomegalovirus exposure and HLA in healthy donors. This PCR relied on a set of 60 Vbeta primers and 13 Jbeta primers. The repertoire was sequenced with immunoSEQ multiplex PCR; TCRdb's copy has only in-frame clones and lacks some. The repertoire has 200,000 to 250,000 clones, approximately 85% of them found once; the top ten carry around 2.7%. What was sequenced was PBMCs. These receptors were taken from a woman in her 40s in good health and CMV-seronegative.

The chain carries TRBV5-1 and TRBJ2-3; D perhaps matches TRBD1 (5 bases). There are 17 residues in the CDR3. V was trimmed by 7 bases and J by 0 bases, leaving 21 bases between them. The V gene's germline CDR1 is SGHRS and CDR2 YFSETQ. This chain's CDR3 is CASLLAGRMTSTDTQYF. The CDR3 nucleotides read TGCGCCAGCCTCTTGGCAGGGCGCATGACTAGCACAGATACGCAGTATTTT. The full variable domain, completed using reference TRBV5-1 and TRBJ2-3, is KAGVTQTPRYLIKTRGQQVTLSCSPISGHRSVSWYQQTPGQGLQFLFEYFSETQRNKGNFPGRFSGRQFSNSRSEMNVSTLELGDSALYLCASLLAGRMTSTDTQYFGPGTRLTVL.

V is TRBV11-2 and J is TRBJ1-2, with D uncertain. The CDR3 extends over 14 amino acids. Trimming took 1 base from V and 4 from J, leaving 10 bases between them. Germline V gene sequence: CDR1 SGHAT, CDR2 FQNNGV. The CDR3 DNA sequence: TGTGCCAGCAGCTTAGGGGCGACGTCCTATGGCTACACCTTC. Protein product: CASSLGATSYGYTF. Supplemented by reference TRBV11-2 and TRBJ1-2, the full variable domain reads EAGVAQSPRYKIIEKRQSVAFWCNPISGHATLYWYQQILGQGPKLLIQFQNNGVVDDSQLPKDRFSAERLKGVDSTLKIQPAKLEDSAVYLCASSLGATSYGYTFGSGTRLTVV.

Turning to this clone: The germline gene is not matched at one end of the junction; a read error may be the cause. The chain combines TRBV7-9 with TRBJ2-2, with unresolved D. The germline V gene encodes CDR1 SEHNR and CDR2 FQNEAQ (reference sequence). The CDR3 is made up of 13 amino acids. Here the CDR3 DNA reads TGTGCCAACAGCCTCGGTCAGGCCGGGGAGCTGTTTTTT. Encoded protein: CANSLGQAGELFF.

This rearrangement joins TRBV18 to TRBJ2-7; D uncertain. In germline, CDR1 is KGHSH, CDR2 LQKENI. V was clipped by 2 bases and J by 9 bases, with 20 bases between them. The CDR3 consists of 15 residues. The CDR3 is CASSPIQLIQNRQYF. DNA of the CDR3: TGTGCCAGCTCACCAATACAGCTCATCCAAAATCGGCAGTACTTC.

The chain joins TRBV9 to TRBJ1-2; a weak D match, TRBD1 (5 bases). This CDR3 region has 11 residues. Trimming pared 6 bases from V and 8 bases from J, leaving 11 bases between. Germline CDR1 and CDR2: SGDLS and YYNGEE. CDR3 nucleotide sequence: TGTGCCAGCAAAGGGGAGGAGGGCTACACCTTC. Translated, it gives CASKGEEGYTF. The full variable domain, completed using reference TRBV9 and TRBJ1-2, is DSGVTQTPKHLITATGQRVTLRCSPRSGDLSVYWYQQSLDQGLQFLIQYYNGEERAKGNILERFSAQQFPDLHSELNLSSLELGDSALYFCASKGEEGYTFGSGTRLTVV.

This sequence joins TRBV16 and TRBJ2-5; 7 positions match TRBD1. CDR1 KGHSY and CDR2 FQNENV come from the germline V gene. This CDR3 is built from 14 residues. V shed 5 bases and J 7 bases; nucleotides not matched to a gene: 10. In DNA, the CDR3 is TGTGCCAGCAGCGAAATCGACAGGGTAGTGACCCAGTACTTC. This sequence encodes CASSEIDRVVTQYF.

This clone has just a few counts. J is TRBJ1-4 and V is TRBV5-6; tentatively, D is TRBD1 (6 bases). The CDR3 has 14 residues. CDR1 is SGHDT and CDR2 is YYEEEE in the germline V gene. The germline V and J ends were trimmed by 0 bases and 9 bases, with 12 bases remaining between them. Here the CDR3 reads CASSLVGQGQKLFF. Written as DNA, the CDR3 is TGTGCCAGCAGCTTGGTGGGACAAGGTCAAAAACTGTTTTTT.

This chain links TRBV6-5 with TRBJ1-2; possible D gene TRBD1, 6 bases. The germline V and J ends were trimmed by 1 base and 8 bases, with 17 bases remaining between them. The germline gives CDR1 MNHEY, CDR2 SVGAGI. The CDR3 runs to 15 residues. The CDR3 DNA follows: TGTGCCAGCAGTTACTACGGGCAGGGGATCGGAGGCTACACCTTC. It yields the protein CASSYYGQGIGGYTF.

V is TRBV30 and J is TRBJ2-7; 8 bases agree with TRBD2. The CDR3 has 17 amino acids. The germline V gene has CDR1 GTSNPN and CDR2 SVGIG (reference sequence). With V trimmed by 1 base and J by 6 bases, 17 bases remained unmatched. For the CDR3, the DNA is TGTGCCTGGAGTGCCAGCCCGATTAGAGCGGGAGTTAGCGAGCAGTACTTC. Its translation: CAWSASPIRAGVSEQYF.

Of note for this clone: An end of the junction differs from the germline gene, which may be a read error. The V gene is TRBV2, the J gene TRBJ2-2; D perhaps matches TRBD2 (6 bases). The CDR3 has 15 amino acids. Germline CDR1 and CDR2: SNHLY and FYNNEI. CDR3 DNA sequence: TGTGCCAGCAGCGAAGCTGGAGGGATTCCCGGGGAGCTGTTTTTT. The encoded protein is CASSEAGGIPGELFF.